These T cell receptor beta chains were read from a single sample in a study of shared clonotypes between healthy human individuals. Produced via immunoSEQ multiplex PCR; TCRdb's table is partial and in-frame only. In the table there are approximately 1.9 million clones, about 94% of which are singletons. Sequenced input: naive CD8+ T cells from PBMCs. Receptors were obtained from a man younger than 35 in good health. Some clones in this sample may be carry-over from other donors' samples. Each CDR3 is given with its conserved first and last residue. D genes are given only for firm matches. Only part of the rows carry a size: once, few, many, or a class if the clone is expanded.

d_call j_call v_call clone_size cdr3_nt cdr3_aa
TRBD2 TRBJ2-1 TRBV4-2 - TGTGCCAGCAGGGGGCTAGCGGGCGCGGACAATGAGCAGTTCTTC CASRGLAGADNEQFF
- TRBJ1-2 TRBV19 - TGTGCCAGTAAATCCACCGGAGGCGCCAGTGGCTACACCTTC CASKSTGGASGYTF
TRBD2 TRBJ2-1 TRBV9 - TGTGCCAGCAGCGGAAGCGGACTAGCGGGACACAATGAGCAGTTCTTC CASSGSGLAGHNEQFF
- TRBJ1-1 TRBV7-2 - TGTGCCAGCAGCTTGAGGCGGGCAGAGAACACTGAAGCTTTCTTT CASSLRRAENTEAFF
TRBD2 TRBJ2-5 TRBV15 - TGTGCCACCAGCAGAGATCGCGGCCTAGCGGGAAGGCAAGAGACCCAGTACTTC CATSRDRGLAGRQETQYF
- TRBJ2-7 TRBV4-2 - TGTGCCAGCAGCCAGGGTAGTGTGTACGAGCAGTACTTC CASSQGSVYEQYF
- TRBJ2-7 TRBV29-1 - TGCAGCGTTGAGAGAGAGGCTGGCTACGAGCAGTACTTC CSVEREAGYEQYF
- TRBJ2-1 TRBV7-9 - TGTGCCAGCAGCTTAGCGAGCTCCTACAATGAGCAGTTCTTC CASSLASSYNEQFF
- TRBJ2-7 TRBV19 - TGTGCCAGTAGTGCCAACCACGAGCAGTACTTC CASSANHEQYF
TRBD1 TRBJ2-7 TRBV7-2 - TGTGCCAGCAGCTTAAGCGGGACAGGGGTCGCCTGGAGAGAGCAGTACTTC CASSLSGTGVAWREQYF
- TRBJ2-1 TRBV7-9 once TGTGCCAGCAGCTCCTGGGACATCTTGGGGCACAATGAGCAGTTCTTC CASSSWDILGHNEQFF
- TRBJ1-1 TRBV20-1 - TGCAGTCCAGATCTTCGAGATCTCTTT CSPDLRDLF
- TRBJ2-2 TRBV6-1 - TGTGCCAGCAGTGAAGCGGCCGGAAACACCGGGGAGCTGTTTTTT CASSEAAGNTGELFF
TRBD2 TRBJ2-3 TRBV9 - TGTGCCAGCAGCGAGCTCGGACTAGCGCGCACAGATACGCAGTATTTT CASSELGLARTDTQYF
TRBD2 TRBJ2-7 TRBV27 - TGTGCCAGCAGTTCGCAGCGGGATCTCTACGAGCAGTACTTC CASSSQRDLYEQYF
- TRBJ2-7 TRBV28 - TGTGCCAGCAGTTTAGTAGGCCTCGAGCAGTACTTC CASSLVGLEQYF
- TRBJ1-4 TRBV27 - TGTGCCAGCAGTCCCCGCCGGGGGCTTAATGAAAAACTGTTTTTT CASSPRRGLNEKLFF
- TRBJ1-1 TRBV13 - TGTGCCAGCAGCTTTGATAGCGCTTGGGTAGGCACTGAAGCTTTCTTT CASSFDSAWVGTEAFF
- TRBJ1-2 TRBV19 - TGTGCCAGTAGTATAGAAATACGGGCAGCGGGCTATGGCTACACCTTC CASSIEIRAAGYGYTF
TRBD2 TRBJ2-2 TRBV13 - TGTGCCAGCAGCATCTCCGGGACTAGCGTCGGGGAGCTGTTTTTT CASSISGTSVGELFF
- TRBJ2-1 TRBV11-2 - TGTGCCAGCAGCTTTGTGAAGGGGGTTTCCTACAATGATGAGCAGTTCTTC CASSFVKGVSYNDEQFF
TRBD1 TRBJ1-6 TRBV11-2 - TGTGCCAGCAGCACTCACGGACAGGGGGCAAATTCACCCCTCCACTTT CASSTHGQGANSPLHF
- TRBJ1-5 TRBV4-2 few TGTGCCAGCAGCCAAGATTTAAGGGACCCTCAGCCCCAGCATTTT CASSQDLRDPQPQHF
TRBD2 TRBJ2-7 TRBV11-2 - TGTGCCAGCAGCTTAGGCACTAGCGGGAGCTCCTACGAGCAGTACTTC CASSLGTSGSSYEQYF
TRBD2 TRBJ2-1 TRBV5-1 - TGCGCCAGCAGCTTTCAAACTAGCGGGAACAATGAGCAGTTCTTC CASSFQTSGNNEQFF
TRBD1 TRBJ1-4 TRBV28 - TGTGCCAGCAGTCCTCCCCGGGACAGGGTTGGCGAAAAACTGTTTTTT CASSPPRDRVGEKLFF
- TRBJ2-7 TRBV5-1 few TGCGCCAGCAGCTTGGACGGAACCTACGAGCAGTACTTC CASSLDGTYEQYF
TRBD1 TRBJ1-4 TRBV28 - TGTGCCAGCAGTCCCCGGGACAGGGGGCCCATGTGGGCTGGAAAACTGTTTTTT CASSPRDRGPMWAGKLFF
- TRBJ1-1 TRBV4-3 few TGCGCCAGCAGCCAAGATGGGACTCTGGCCACTGAAGCTTTCTTT CASSQDGTLATEAFF
TRBD2 TRBJ2-7 TRBV6-1 - TGTGCCAGCAGTGAGGGACTACAACTTTACGAGCAGTACTTC CASSEGLQLYEQYF
TRBD1 TRBJ1-5 TRBV4-2 - TGTGCCAGCAGCCAACCGGGACAGAACAATCAGCCCCAGCATTTT CASSQPGQNNQPQHF
- TRBJ1-3 TRBV4-2 once TGTGCCAGCAGCCAAATGGGGCCAACAAACACCATATATTTT CASSQMGPTNTIYF
TRBD2 TRBJ2-1 TRBV19 - TGTGCCAGTACCCCTAGCGGGAGTGGCAATGAGCAGTTCTTC CASTPSGSGNEQFF
TRBD2 TRBJ2-7 TRBV30 - TGTGCCTGGGACGGCGCCGGACTAGCGGGAGGGCCCGGTTACGAGCAGTACTTC CAWDGAGLAGGPGYEQYF
TRBD2 TRBJ2-5 TRBV28 - TGTGCCAGCAGTTTATTTTCTCTAGCGGGAGGACAAGAGACCCAGTACTTC CASSLFSLAGGQETQYF
TRBD1 TRBJ1-5 TRBV19 - TGTGCCAGTAGCGGACAGGGTGGCAATCAGCCCCAGCATTTT CASSGQGGNQPQHF
TRBD2 TRBJ2-1 TRBV28 - TGTGCCAGCAGTAAGACTAGCAGCCGTGAGCAGTTCTTC CASSKTSSREQFF
TRBD2 TRBJ2-1 TRBV28 - TGTGCCAGCAGCACTCGGACTAGCGAGAGCTCCTACAATGAGCAGTTCTTC CASSTRTSESSYNEQFF
TRBD2 TRBJ2-1 TRBV4-1 - TGCGCCAGCAGCCAAGAGGGACTAGCGGTGATTGAACCCCACAATGAGCAGTTCTTC CASSQEGLAVIEPHNEQFF
- TRBJ2-7 TRBV5-6 - TGTGCCAGCCGCCCTGGGTGGCGGGACACTTTAGAGCAGTACTTC CASRPGWRDTLEQYF
- TRBJ2-7 TRBV14 - TGTGCCAGCAGCCAAGTTTTCTTTCCCGGAGAGCAGTACTTC CASSQVFFPGEQYF
- TRBJ2-7 TRBV9 - TGTGCCAGCAGCCCGCATGATACCTACGAGCAGTACTTC CASSPHDTYEQYF